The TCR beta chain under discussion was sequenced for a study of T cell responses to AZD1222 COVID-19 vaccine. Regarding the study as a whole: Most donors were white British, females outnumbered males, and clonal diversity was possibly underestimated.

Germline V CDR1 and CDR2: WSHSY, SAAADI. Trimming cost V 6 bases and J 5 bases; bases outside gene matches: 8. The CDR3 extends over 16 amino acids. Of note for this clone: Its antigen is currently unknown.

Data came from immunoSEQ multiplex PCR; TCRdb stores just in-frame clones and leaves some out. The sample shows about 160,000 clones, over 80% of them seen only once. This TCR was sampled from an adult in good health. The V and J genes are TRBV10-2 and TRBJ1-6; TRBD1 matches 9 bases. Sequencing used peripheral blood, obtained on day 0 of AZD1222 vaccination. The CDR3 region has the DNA TGCGCCAGCAGCCGCGCCGGGACAGGGAATAATTCACCCCTCCACTTT. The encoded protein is CASSRAGTGNNSPLHF.